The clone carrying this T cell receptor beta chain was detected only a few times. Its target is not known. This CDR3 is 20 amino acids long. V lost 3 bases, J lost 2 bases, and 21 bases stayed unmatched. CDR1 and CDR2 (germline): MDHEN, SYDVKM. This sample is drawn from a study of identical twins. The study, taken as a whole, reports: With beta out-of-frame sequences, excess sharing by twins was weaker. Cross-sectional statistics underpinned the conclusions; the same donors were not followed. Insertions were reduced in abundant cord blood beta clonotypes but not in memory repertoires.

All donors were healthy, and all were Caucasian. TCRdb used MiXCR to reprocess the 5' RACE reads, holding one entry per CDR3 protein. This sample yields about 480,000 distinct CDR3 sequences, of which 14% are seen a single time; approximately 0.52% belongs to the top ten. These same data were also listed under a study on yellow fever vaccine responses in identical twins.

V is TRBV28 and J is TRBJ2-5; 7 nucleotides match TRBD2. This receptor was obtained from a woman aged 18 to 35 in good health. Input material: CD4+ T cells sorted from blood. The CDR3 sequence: CASSFEAPRGREARQETQYF. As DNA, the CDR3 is TGTGCCAGCAGTTTCGAGGCCCCGCGAGGGAGGGAAGCAAGGCAAGAGACCCAGTACTTC.